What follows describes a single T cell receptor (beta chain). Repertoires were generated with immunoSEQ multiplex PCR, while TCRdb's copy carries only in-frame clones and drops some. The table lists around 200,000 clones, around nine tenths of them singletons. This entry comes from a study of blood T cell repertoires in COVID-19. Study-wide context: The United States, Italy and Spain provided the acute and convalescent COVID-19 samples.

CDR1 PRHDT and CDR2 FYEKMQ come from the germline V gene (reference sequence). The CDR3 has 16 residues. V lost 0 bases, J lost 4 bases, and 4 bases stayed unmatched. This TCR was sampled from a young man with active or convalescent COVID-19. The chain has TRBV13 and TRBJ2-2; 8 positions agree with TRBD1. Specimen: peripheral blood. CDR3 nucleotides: TGTGCCAGCAGCTTAGGAGGACAGGGTTCCACCGGGGAGCTGTTTTTT. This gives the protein CASSLGGQGSTGELFF.